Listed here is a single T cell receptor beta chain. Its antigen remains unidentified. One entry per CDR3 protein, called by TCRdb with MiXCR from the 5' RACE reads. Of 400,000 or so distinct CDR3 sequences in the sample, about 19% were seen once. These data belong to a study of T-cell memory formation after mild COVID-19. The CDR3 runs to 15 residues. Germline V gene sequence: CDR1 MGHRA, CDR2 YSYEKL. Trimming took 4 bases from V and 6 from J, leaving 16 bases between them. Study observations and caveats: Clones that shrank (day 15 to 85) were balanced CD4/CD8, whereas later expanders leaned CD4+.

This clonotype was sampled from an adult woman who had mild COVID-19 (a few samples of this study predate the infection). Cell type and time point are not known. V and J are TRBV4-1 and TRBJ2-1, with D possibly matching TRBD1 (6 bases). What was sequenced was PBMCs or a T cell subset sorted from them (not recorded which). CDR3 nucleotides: TGCGCCAGCAGCCTCGCAAGGGGGACGGTCAATGAGCAGTTCTTC. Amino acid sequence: CASSLARGTVNEQFF.